In its sample, the clone carrying this T cell receptor beta chain was seen a few times. Its matching antigen is unknown. CDR3 length: 13 residues. Looked up from germline, CDR1 is DFQATT and CDR2 is SNEGSKA (reference sequence). TCRdb processed the RACE reads anew with MiXCR; each CDR3 protein has one entry. The sample shows around 74,000 distinct CDR3 sequences, around a third of them seen only once. Time point: patch test 1, 2 weeks after DPC sensitization. Treatment given: therapeutic diphenylcyclopropenone sensitization with weekly scalp DPC. It was unfractionated whole blood from which total RNA was extracted. The data derive from a study of human T cells and chemical hapten exposure. Study outcomes and limitations: Significantly more large CDR3 similarity clusters were formed by expanded TCRs than by controls. Because all patients had alopecia, their immune responses might differ from healthy ones. Patch test score rose with PT1 expanded TCRs, significant at 8, 16, 32, not 4.

J is TRBJ2-3 and V is TRBV20-1; D is perhaps TRBD2 (5 bases). This TCR came from a man in his forties or fifties with alopecia areata. Some clones in this sample may be carry-over from other donors' samples. The material was whole blood, obtained in connection with sensitization to the hapten diphenylcyclopropenone (DPC). CDR3 in DNA: TGCAGACCAATCGGACTTCGCACAGATACGCAGTATTTT. Amino acid sequence: CRPIGLRTDTQYF.